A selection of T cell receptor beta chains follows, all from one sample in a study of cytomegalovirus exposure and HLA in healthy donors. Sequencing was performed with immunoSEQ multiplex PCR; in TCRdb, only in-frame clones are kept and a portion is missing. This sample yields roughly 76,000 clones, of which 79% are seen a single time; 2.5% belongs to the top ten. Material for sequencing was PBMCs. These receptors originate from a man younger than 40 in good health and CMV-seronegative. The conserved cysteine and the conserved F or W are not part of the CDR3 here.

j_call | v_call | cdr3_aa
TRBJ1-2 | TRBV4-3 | ASSQAGQNYGYT
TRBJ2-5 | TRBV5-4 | ASSLKGLMGVETQY
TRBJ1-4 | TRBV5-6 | ASSPGTTNEKLF
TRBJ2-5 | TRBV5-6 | ASSMTRDYQETQY
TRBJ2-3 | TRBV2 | ASSEGPGVTDTQY
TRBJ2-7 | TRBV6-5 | ASSTGQRAYEQY
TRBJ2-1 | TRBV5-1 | ASQTSGLYNEQF
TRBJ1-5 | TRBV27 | ASSLSGGAFNQPQH
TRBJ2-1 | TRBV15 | ATSRDRLRTGGFNEQF
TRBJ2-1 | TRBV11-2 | ASTKRGDSHRDEQF
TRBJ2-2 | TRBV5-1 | ASSLPSGNTGELF
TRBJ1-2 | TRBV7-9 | SSSLGGRVAYGYT
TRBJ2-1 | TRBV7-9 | ASSPPGTGSNEQF
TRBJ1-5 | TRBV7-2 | ASSLYGSNQPQH